The 12 T cell receptor beta chains presented below share a single source sample, sequenced in a study of T cell responses to AZD1222 COVID-19 vaccine. Sequencing used immunoSEQ multiplex PCR; TCRdb keeps in-frame clones, though not all of them. The sample has 110,000 or so clones, around nine tenths seen once. Material: peripheral blood, obtained on day 0 of AZD1222 vaccination. Receptors originate from an adult in good health.

The V gene is TRBV2, the J gene TRBJ1-1, with D unresolved. The CDR3 totals 11 residues. V shed 6 bases and J shed 0 bases, with 2 bases lying between them. Germline V CDR1 and CDR2: SNHLY, FYNNEI. CDR3 residues: CASRLNTEAFF. DNA for the CDR3: TGTGCCAGCAGGTTGAACACTGAAGCTTTCTTT.

The chain combines TRBV5-8 with TRBJ1-4; the D gene is possibly TRBD1 (5 bases). CDR1 SGHTS and CDR2 YDEGEE come from the germline V gene. V was shortened by 7 bases and J by 4 bases, with 14 bases between the two germline ends. CDR3 length: 14 amino acids. CDR3 protein: CASQLRQFNEKLFF. The DNA for the CDR3 is TGTGCCAGCCAACTCCGACAGTTTAATGAAAAACTGTTTTTT.

The chain joins TRBV29-1 to TRBJ1-5; D gene uncertain. Germline CDR1 SQVTM, CDR2 ANQGSEA. Trimming cost V 4 bases and J 3 bases, with 7 bases left between them. This CDR3 contains 12 residues. The CDR3 spells CSVASANQPQHF. Here the CDR3 DNA reads TGCAGCGTTGCCTCAGCCAATCAGCCCCAGCATTTT.

The chain carries TRBV6-5 and TRBJ1-6; D not resolved. In germline, CDR1 is MNHEY, CDR2 SVGAGI. There are 16 residues in the CDR3. The germline V and J ends were trimmed by 0 bases and 2 bases, with 8 bases remaining between them. CDR3 nucleotides: TGTGCCAGCAGTTACTCGAGTGGTGCCTATAATTCACCCCTCCACTTT. Translated: CASSYSSGAYNSPLHF.

This clone was seen only once. CDR3 sequence reads: CAWKQGLIAGELFF. CDR3 nucleotide sequence: TGTGCCTGGAAACAGGGCCTGATCGCCGGGGAGCTGTTTTTT. The V call is TRBV30, the J call TRBJ2-2; D is perhaps TRBD1 (6 bases). Germline V gene lookup returns CDR1 GTSNPN and CDR2 SVGIG (reference sequence). The ends were cut back, 4 bases at V and 6 bases at J, with 15 bases in the middle. The CDR3 sequence is 14 residues long.

The rearrangement links TRBV19 to TRBJ1-2, with 9 positions matching TRBD1. The V gene's germline CDR1 is LNHDA and CDR2 SQIVND (reference sequence). This CDR3 has 14 residues. The junction had 3 bases not matched to a gene; V was cut back by 2 bases and J by 5 bases. The CDR3 DNA sequence: TGTGCCAGTAGTATATCGACAGGGGGGTATGGCTACACCTTC. It yields the protein CASSISTGGYGYTF.

With regard to this clone: The sample holds other DNA sequences that translate to the same CDR3. The V and J genes are TRBV7-2 and TRBJ2-7; D gene unclear. CDR1 and CDR2 (germline): SGHTA, FQGNSA. Trimming shortened V by 5 bases and J by 3 bases, and 11 bases separated the two germline ends. This CDR3 comprises 13 residues. The CDR3 protein is CASSPRRNYEQYF. CDR3 bases: TGTGCCAGCAGCCCCCGGCGGAACTACGAGCAGTACTTC.

Only one count was recorded for this clone. This rearrangement joins TRBV19 to TRBJ2-5; tentative D call: TRBD1 (6 bases). This CDR3 is 16 amino acids long. The germline V and J ends were trimmed by 4 bases and 0 bases, with 15 bases remaining between them. The germline CDR1 and CDR2 sequences are LNHDA and SQIVND (reference sequence). CDR3 loop: CASSTRQAKNQETQYF. DNA of the CDR3: TGTGCCAGTAGTACCCGACAGGCCAAAAACCAAGAGACCCAGTACTTC.

V usage is TRBV14 and J usage is TRBJ1-6; tentative D call: TRBD1 (6 bases). CDR1 SGHDN and CDR2 FVKESK come from the germline V gene. The CDR3 consists of 15 residues. V lost 3 bases and J 2 bases, leaving 8 bases between the germline ends. In DNA form, the CDR3 reads TGTGCCAGCAGCCAGGACAGCCCCTATAATTCACCCCTCCACTTT. Translation: CASSQDSPYNSPLHF.

This chain connects TRBV2 to TRBJ1-5; 8 bases match TRBD1. Germline V gene lookup returns CDR1 SNHLY and CDR2 FYNNEI. Trimming removed 5 bases from V and 6 bases from J; junction bases left unmatched: 9. This CDR3 is 15 amino acids long. CDR3 in amino acids: CASSIGQGGIQPQHF. The DNA for the CDR3 is TGTGCCAGCAGTATCGGACAGGGTGGTATTCAGCCCCAGCATTTT.

The chain joins TRBV9 to TRBJ2-2, with D possibly being TRBD1 (5 bases). Trimming removed 0 bases at V and 7 bases at J, with 10 bases between. This CDR3 region has 14 residues. The germline CDR1 and CDR2 sequences are SGDLS and YYNGEE. The CDR3 here is CASSVAGQSGELFF. For the CDR3, the DNA is TGTGCCAGCAGCGTAGCAGGGCAAAGCGGGGAGCTGTTTTTT.

V usage is TRBV30 and J usage is TRBJ1-5; tentative D call: TRBD1 (5 bases). V lost 1 base, J lost 0 bases, and 13 bases lay in between. There are 16 residues in the CDR3. Germline V gene sequence: CDR1 GTSNPN, CDR2 SVGIG (reference sequence). CDR3 bases: TGTGCCTGGAGTGAAGGGGCGAGTTTTAGCAATCAGCCCCAGCATTTT. Its protein product is CAWSEGASFSNQPQHF.